The rows below give T cell receptor beta chains drawn from one sample of a study of CXCR3-negative and CXCR3-positive naive CD8 T cells. TCRdb reprocessed the 5' RACE reads and reports one entry per CDR3 protein, with no DNA. This sample's table reports around 63,000 distinct CDR3 sequences. Sequences were obtained from naive CXCR3+ CD8+ T cells from blood. The receptors were sampled from a human donor in good health. Some clones in this sample may be carry-over from other donors' samples. CDR3s include the opening cysteine and the closing phenylalanine or tryptophan. Size values are once, few and many counts, or a class for expanded clones, and some rows have none.

J,V,size,CDR3
TRBJ1-5,TRBV15,-,CATSMEGVSQPQHF
TRBJ1-2,TRBV30,-,CAWLDRGRYGYTF
TRBJ1-5,TRBV15,-,CATGTIDSNQPQHF
TRBJ2-3,TRBV7-9,medium-sized,CASTSTDTQYF
TRBJ2-7,TRBV27,medium-sized,CASSPGLALGEQYF
TRBJ1-6,TRBV7-2,-,CASSPSGGGSPLHF
TRBJ2-5,TRBV9,-,CASSAWAGETQYF
TRBJ1-2,TRBV6-2/TRBV6-3,-,CASTQGDSVYGYTF
TRBJ2-3,TRBV12-3/TRBV12-4,-,CASSISGQGNTDTQYF
TRBJ1-1,TRBV20-1,-,CSAPRAGSTEAFF
TRBJ1-2,TRBV20-1,-,CSARDRGDRIFGYTF
TRBJ2-3,TRBV28,-,CASRGLVSADTQYF
TRBJ2-1,TRBV12-3/TRBV12-4,-,CASSPDSSFGEQFF
TRBJ2-7,TRBV29-1,-,CSVGGGSAHYEQYF
TRBJ2-6,TRBV7-9,-,CASSFELAGGSGANVLTF
TRBJ2-3,TRBV7-9,-,CASSLAMVQGIATDTQYF
TRBJ2-7,TRBV28,-,CASSRSESSYEQYF
TRBJ2-7,TRBV7-2,-,CASSTWTGLGYEQYF
TRBJ2-1,TRBV21-1,-,CASSTGSSGRNTYNEQFF
TRBJ2-1,TRBV28,-,CASRMLAGLSYNEQFF
TRBJ2-1,TRBV5-1,-,CASSLVGDNEQFF
TRBJ1-2,TRBV6-5,-,CASSPRTGGDGYTF
TRBJ2-5,TRBV20-1,-,CSARDRGTPQETQYF
TRBJ2-7,TRBV7-9,-,CASSLQISATYEQYF
TRBJ2-2,TRBV14,-,CASSQDPQGPFTGELFF
TRBJ1-1,TRBV7-2,-,CASSLPTRNTEAFF
TRBJ1-5,TRBV11-2,-,CASSLLSNQPQHF
TRBJ2-2,TRBV10-3,-,CAINFGAGGMNTGELFF
TRBJ1-2,TRBV4-2,-,CASSQEETSGYGYTF
TRBJ2-3,TRBV6-2/TRBV6-3,-,CASSYSSSGGTPTDTQYF
TRBJ2-7,TRBV6-2/TRBV6-3,-,CASSYPPGSYEQYF
TRBJ2-7,TRBV6-6,-,CASSYSIPGQGLYYEQYF
TRBJ2-1,TRBV24-1,-,CASSVLDIGTSGYNEQFF
TRBJ2-7,TRBV5-1,-,CASSLAGTGGWSSYEQYF